One sample yielded the 9 T cell receptor beta chains listed below, sequenced in a study of blood T cell repertoires in COVID-19. Produced via immunoSEQ multiplex PCR; TCRdb's table is partial and in-frame only. The repertoire holds over 200,000 clones, with around 84% as singletons. Sequencing was carried out using peripheral blood. The receptor source for this set is a woman of 80 years or more with active or convalescent COVID-19.

This chain connects TRBV2 to TRBJ1-2; the D gene is possibly TRBD1 (5 bases). V gave up 6 bases and J gave up 3 bases, with 14 bases separating them. Germline loops: CDR1 SNHLY, CDR2 FYNNEI. The CDR3 sequence is 14 residues long. As DNA, the CDR3 is TGTGCCAGCAGAGCTCGGACAACCTACTATGGCTACACCTTC. This codes for CASRARTTYYGYTF.

CDR3 bases: TGCGCCAGCAGCTTGGAGGGCGGGAGCTTCCCCGGGGAGCTGTTTTTT. Translation: CASSLEGGSFPGELFF. The J gene is TRBJ2-2, the V gene TRBV5-1; 7 nucleotides match TRBD2. The CDR3 totals 16 residues. CDR1 and CDR2 (germline): SGHRS, YFSETQ. V was pared by 0 bases and J by 6 bases, with 8 bases of the junction left unmatched. The variable domain in full, with the rest retrieved from reference TRBV5-1 and TRBJ2-2, is KAGVTQTPRYLIKTRGQQVTLSCSPISGHRSVSWYQQTPGQGLQFLFEYFSETQRNKGNFPGRFSGRQFSNSRSEMNVSTLELGDSALYLCASSLEGGSFPGELFFGEGSRLTVL.

The rearrangement uses TRBV28 and TRBJ1-2, with D possibly matching TRBD1 (6 bases). The CDR3 extends over 16 amino acids. The V end was cut by 4 bases, the J end by 8 bases, with 23 bases between. Per the germline V gene, CDR1 is MDHEN and CDR2 is SYDVKM. CDR3 nucleotide sequence: TGTGCCAGCAGTTCCCCCGCCGGTGGCTTAGGGGGAGGCTACACCTTC. Its protein product is CASSSPAGGLGGGYTF.

A single count supports this clone. The CDR3 loop reads CASSPGQGEGYGYTF. CDR3 nucleotide sequence: TGCGCCAGCAGCCCTGGACAGGGGGAAGGGTATGGCTACACCTTC. The gene calls are TRBV5-1 and TRBJ1-2; 10 nucleotides match TRBD1. The length of the CDR3 is 15 residues. CDR1 is SGHRS, CDR2 YFSETQ, per germline. Germline trimming cut 4 bases from V and 5 bases from J; bases unmatched to any gene: 8. Variable domain in full (rest from reference TRBV5-1 and TRBJ1-2): KAGVTQTPRYLIKTRGQQVTLSCSPISGHRSVSWYQQTPGQGLQFLFEYFSETQRNKGNFPGRFSGRQFSNSRSEMNVSTLELGDSALYLCASSPGQGEGYGYTFGSGTRLTVV.

V usage is TRBV19 and J usage is TRBJ2-2; 7 bases are a match to TRBD2. This CDR3 is 15 amino acids long. Germline V gene lookup returns CDR1 LNHDA and CDR2 SQIVND (reference sequence). This CDR3 is CASRLAASNTGELFF. The CDR3 nucleotides are TGTGCTTCTAGGCTAGCGGCCTCGAACACCGGGGAGCTGTTTTTT.

The CDR3: CASSPGQVFWGYTF. The CDR3 nucleotides are TGCGCCAGCAGCCCAGGACAGGTTTTTTGGGGCTACACCTTC. This rearrangement joins TRBV5-1 to TRBJ1-2; 7 nucleotides agree with TRBD1. V was clipped by 4 bases and J by 8 bases; unmatched bases: 11. CDR3 length equals 14 residues. Germline V CDR1 and CDR2: SGHRS, YFSETQ.

J is TRBJ1-6 and V is TRBV30, with D possibly TRBD1 on 5 matching bases. The germline V and J ends were trimmed by 4 bases and 7 bases, with 14 bases remaining between them. The germline V gene encodes CDR1 GTSNPN and CDR2 SVGIG (reference sequence). The CDR3 contains 14 residues. The CDR3 nucleotides are TGTGCCTGGAAAGTGGGGCAAGGAAATTCACCCCTCCACTTT. Translating it yields CAWKVGQGNSPLHF.

In DNA form, the CDR3 reads TGTGCCAGCAGCTTAGAGGCTAGCGGGGGCACTTTGGAGCAGTACTTC. Protein: CASSLEASGGTLEQYF. The V call is TRBV7-2, the J call TRBJ2-7; the match to TRBD2 covers 10 bases. This CDR3 is 16 amino acids long. Germline V CDR1 and CDR2: SGHTA, FQGNSA. The J segment lost 7 bases and the V segment lost 1 base, leaving 10 bases of the junction unmatched.

This sequence joins TRBV7-8 and TRBJ1-1, with 8 bases lining up with TRBD1. Losses at the gene ends were 6 bases for V and 6 bases for J; bases not matched to a gene: 12. The CDR3 consists of 15 residues. Germline lookup yields CDR1 SGHVS and CDR2 FQNEAQ. CDR3 nucleotides: TGTGCCAGCAGTCAAAGACAGGGCAGGGGGCCTGAAGCTTTCTTT. This translates into CASSQRQGRGPEAFF.